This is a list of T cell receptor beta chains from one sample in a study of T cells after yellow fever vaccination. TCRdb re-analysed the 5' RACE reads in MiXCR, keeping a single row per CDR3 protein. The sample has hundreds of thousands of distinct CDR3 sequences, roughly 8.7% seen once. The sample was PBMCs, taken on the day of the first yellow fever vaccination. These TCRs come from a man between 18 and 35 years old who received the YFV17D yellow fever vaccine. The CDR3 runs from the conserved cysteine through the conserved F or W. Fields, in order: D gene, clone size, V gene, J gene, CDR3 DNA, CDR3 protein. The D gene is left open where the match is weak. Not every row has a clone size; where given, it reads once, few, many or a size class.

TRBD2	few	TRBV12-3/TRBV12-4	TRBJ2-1	TGTGCCAGCGGAGGAAGCGGGGGGGCTGAGCAGTTCTTC	CASGGSGGAEQFF
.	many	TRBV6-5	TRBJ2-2	TGTGCCAGCAGTTACGCCGGACTCACCGGGGAGCTGTTTTTT	CASSYAGLTGELFF
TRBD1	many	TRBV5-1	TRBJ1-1	TGCGCCAGCAGCTTGCAGGGGGGCAGCACTGAAGCTTTCTTT	CASSLQGGSTEAFF
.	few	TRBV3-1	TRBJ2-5	TGTGCCAGCAGCCAAGCTAATCAAGAGACCCAGTACTTC	CASSQANQETQYF
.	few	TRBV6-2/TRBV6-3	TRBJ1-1	TGTGCCAGCAGTTACTTGGCGTCTCGCTGGGGAACTGAAGCTTTCTTT	CASSYLASRWGTEAFF
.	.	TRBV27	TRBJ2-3	TGTGCCAGCAGTCTTGGACTTCGATACACAGATACGCAGTATTTT	CASSLGLRYTDTQYF
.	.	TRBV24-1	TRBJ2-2	TGTGCCACCAGTGATGAGGATCCCCCGGGGACCGGGGAGCTGTTTTTT	CATSDEDPPGTGELFF
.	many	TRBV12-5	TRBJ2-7	TGTGCTAGTGGTTTGGAGGGGTTCAACGAGCAGTACTTC	CASGLEGFNEQYF
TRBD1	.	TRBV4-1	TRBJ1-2	TGCGCCAGCAGAGGGACAGGGGGCAGTGGCTACACCTTC	CASRGTGGSGYTF
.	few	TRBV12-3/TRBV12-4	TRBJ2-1	TGTGCCAGCAGATCTATAGGATTAGGGGTCAATGAGCAGTTCTTC	CASRSIGLGVNEQFF
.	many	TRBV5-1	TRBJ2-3	TGCGCCAGCAGTGAACAAGGCACAGATACGCAGTATTTT	CASSEQGTDTQYF
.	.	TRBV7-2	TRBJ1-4	TGTGCCAGCAGCTTTCAGGGAAGGGGTGAAAAACTGTTTTTT	CASSFQGRGEKLFF
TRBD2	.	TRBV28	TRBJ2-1	TGTGCCAGCAGTTTCCTCACTAGCGGGGGTAACTACAATGAGCAGTTCTTC	CASSFLTSGGNYNEQFF
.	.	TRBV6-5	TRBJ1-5	TGTGCCAGCAGTTACGCCCGTAATCAGCCCCAGCATTTT	CASSYARNQPQHF
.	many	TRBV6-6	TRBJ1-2	TGTGCCAGCATGCCGCCAGAGCAAGGCTACACCTTC	CASMPPEQGYTF
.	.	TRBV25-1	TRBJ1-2	TGTGCCAGCAGCCCTACAGGGAACTATGGCTTCACCTTC	CASSPTGNYGFTF
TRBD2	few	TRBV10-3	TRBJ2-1	TGTGCCATCAGTGGGGGACTAGCGGGGGGAAGGAATGAGCAGTTCTTC	CAISGGLAGGRNEQFF
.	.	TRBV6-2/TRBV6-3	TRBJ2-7	TGTGCCAGCAGTTACCCGCCTCTTCTAGGATCCCCCCCCTACGAGCAGTACTTC	CASSYPPLLGSPPYEQYF
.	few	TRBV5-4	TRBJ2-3	TGTGCCAGCAGCTTGGAGGGGTTGAGAGATACGCAGTATTTT	CASSLEGLRDTQYF
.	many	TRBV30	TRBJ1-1	TGTGCCTGGAGGACGGCGCGGCACAGTATGAACACTGAAGCTTTCTTT	CAWRTARHSMNTEAFF
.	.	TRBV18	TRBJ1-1	TGTGCCAGCTCACCGGACAGAAAAGCTTTCTTT	CASSPDRKAFF
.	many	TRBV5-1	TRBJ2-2	TGCGCCAGCAGCCCGACAGGGAACACCGGGGAGCTGTTTTTT	CASSPTGNTGELFF
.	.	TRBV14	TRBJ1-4	TGTGCCAGCAGCCAAGAAGGGATCCCTAGAACTAATGAAAAACTGTTTTTT	CASSQEGIPRTNEKLFF
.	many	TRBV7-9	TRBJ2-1	TGTGCCAGCACCCCCGGGCCTTACAATGAGCAGTTCTTC	CASTPGPYNEQFF
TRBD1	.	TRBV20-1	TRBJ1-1	TGCAGTGCTAGATGGACAGGGCCCGAAGCTTTCTTT	CSARWTGPEAFF
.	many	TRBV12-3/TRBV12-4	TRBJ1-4	TGTGCCAGCAGTTTAGATCGAGGAGAAAAACTGTTTTTT	CASSLDRGEKLFF
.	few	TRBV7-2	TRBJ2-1	TGTGCCAGCAGCTTACTGGCAAGCAATGAGCAGTTCTTC	CASSLLASNEQFF
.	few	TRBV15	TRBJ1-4	TGTGCCACCAGCAGAAATCCGGGCAAGGCCTCGACGAAGGAACTGTTTTTT	CATSRNPGKASTKELFF
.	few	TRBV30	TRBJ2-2	TGTGCCTGGAGTGTACTGGAGGGGGGCGACACCGGGGAGCTGTTTTTT	CAWSVLEGGDTGELFF
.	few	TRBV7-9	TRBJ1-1	TGTGCCAGCAGCAGGGCGGTGAACACTGAAGCTTTCTTT	CASSRAVNTEAFF
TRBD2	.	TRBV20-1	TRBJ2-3	TGCAGTGCTAGAGTGGCGGGGGGGCGGAGGTCAGATACGCAGTATTTT	CSARVAGGRRSDTQYF
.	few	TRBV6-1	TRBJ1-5	TGTGCCAGCAAAAGTAGCAATCAGCCCCAGCATTTT	CASKSSNQPQHF
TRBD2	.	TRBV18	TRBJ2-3	TGTGCCAGCTCAGCGGGGAGCGGGGGACGGACAGATACGCAGTATTTT	CASSAGSGGRTDTQYF
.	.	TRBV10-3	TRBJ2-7	TGTGCCATCAGTGAGTCGGGCTCCAAGAACTACGAGCAGTACTTC	CAISESGSKNYEQYF
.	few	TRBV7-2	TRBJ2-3	TGTGCCAGCAGCCCCATCTTCACAGATACGCAGTATTTT	CASSPIFTDTQYF
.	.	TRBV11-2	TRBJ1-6	TGTGCCAGCAGCTTGACTCCCGGGTTAAGCTCCTATAATTCACCCCTCCACTTT	CASSLTPGLSSYNSPLHF
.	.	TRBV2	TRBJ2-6	TGTGCCAGCAGTGTTGAAGTAGCTGGGGCCAACGTCCTGACTTTC	CASSVEVAGANVLTF
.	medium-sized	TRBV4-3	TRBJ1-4	TGCGCCAGCAGCCCAACGGGGGGGGCAACTAATGAAAAACTGTTTTTT	CASSPTGGATNEKLFF